The entry below gives a single T cell receptor (beta chain) sequence along with its context. The antigen is not known. Clones were sequenced by immunoSEQ multiplex PCR, and TCRdb holds only the in-frame ones, with some missing. The table includes some 150,000 clones, 90% detected once. This sample is part of a study of T cell responses to AZD1222 COVID-19 vaccine. General study findings and limits: Spike-specific TCR breadth rose after two AZD1222 doses, and depth rose as well. Reports say nearly half of spike-specific TCRs go after unmutated variant regions. Baseline seropositivity occurred in only six AZD1222 recipients.

Germline lookup yields CDR1 SGDLS and CDR2 YYNGEE. The CDR3 sequence is 17 residues long. Trimming shortened V by 0 bases and J by 0 bases, and 13 bases separated the two germline ends. The TCR sequence derives from an adult in good health. The chain links TRBV9 to TRBJ1-3; tentatively, D is TRBD1 (5 bases). Sequences were derived from peripheral blood, sampled on day 0 of AZD1222 vaccination. The CDR3 coding sequence is TGTGCCAGCAGCGTAGGAGGGGTGCACCTCTCTGGAAACACCATATATTTT. Translation gives CASSVGGVHLSGNTIYF.